This T cell receptor (beta chain) was recovered during a study of cytomegalovirus exposure and HLA in healthy donors. Study context: An earlier analysis found some 100 million unique TCR beta sequences from around 180 million T cells. Counted in an early data release were 85 million or so unique TCRs from HLA-typed donors. Study-level findings and limits: With later analysis, a missense DCLRE1C variant became linked to TCR beta V- and J-gene trimming. Confirmation was obtained in vitro that three CMV-associated chains are specific for CMV antigens.

60 Vbeta and 13 Jbeta primers were used in PCR. TCRdb keeps only in-frame clones here, not all; method: immunoSEQ multiplex PCR. The table includes about 140,000 clones, roughly 73% detected once. The table lists this clone with a few counts. The antigen remains undetermined. The sample was PBMCs. The origin of this receptor is a human donor in good health.

The CDR3 sequence is CASSLSEGLDEKLFF. In DNA form, the CDR3 reads TGTGCCAGCAGTTTATCGGAGGGCCTGGATGAAAAACTGTTTTTT. V and J are TRBV27 and TRBJ1-4; no definite D call. The CDR3 extends over 15 amino acids. The ends were cut back, 0 bases at V and 6 bases at J, with 11 bases in the middle. Germline V gene data show CDR1 as MNHEY and CDR2 as SMNVEV (reference sequence).